These T cell receptor beta chains were read from a single sample in a study of regulatory T cells in long-lasting Graves disease. MiXCR was run by TCRdb on the multiplex PCR reads, yielding one entry per CDR3 protein. The table lists about 300,000 distinct CDR3 sequences, approximately 20% of them singletons. The material sequenced was peripheral blood mononuclear cells (PBMCs), taken when the disease was refractory, from a patient treated with antithyroid drugs. Source of these receptors: a female donor with Graves disease. Both conserved end residues are trimmed from each CDR3.

V gene	J gene	CDR3 protein
TRBV7-9	TRBJ1-1	ASSLHREYGTEAF
TRBV20-1	TRBJ2-7	SAREGTGIGFDEQY
TRBV5-1	TRBJ2-5	ASSLGTAQETQY
TRBV6-5	TRBJ1-5	ASSYMGTSTSPPA
TRBV7-2	TRBJ2-7	ASSLASGNPYEQY
TRBV12-3/TRBV12-4	TRBJ2-1	ASSLPEWEGHNEQF
TRBV7-2	TRBJ2-2	ASSLVRGGELF
TRBV7-2	TRBJ1-2	ASSSRGLDYGYT
TRBV5-1	TRBJ2-7	ASSLAEPYEQY
TRBV19	TRBJ1-1	ASSGTWGGPEAF
TRBV19	TRBJ2-2	ASRLDAAKRTGELF
TRBV3-1	TRBJ2-7	ASSQGGRLKSYEQY
TRBV7-2	TRBJ1-2	ASSLAEGGGLRGYT
TRBV6-1	TRBJ2-6	ASSARDRVLSGANVLT
TRBV20-1	TRBJ2-7	SATGLAGVLSPYEQY
TRBV7-3	TRBJ2-7	ASSSEGQGSFR
TRBV29-1	TRBJ2-7	SVSGGASYEQY
TRBV12-3/TRBV12-4	TRBJ1-5	ASSFPSGPQH
TRBV11-1	TRBJ2-7	ASSLGTSGLIPYEQY
TRBV25-1	TRBJ1-1	ASSEVGGGMNTEAF
TRBV28	TRBJ2-7	ASRDGTGAYEQY
TRBV7-2	TRBJ2-2	ASTRVVSTGELF
TRBV28	TRBJ2-7	ASSTQATYEQY
TRBV4-3	TRBJ1-3	ASSLDGYSGNTIY
TRBV2	TRBJ2-5	ASTDREETQY
TRBV7-2	TRBJ2-7	ASSLGTSGRAKNEQY
TRBV5-4	TRBJ2-5	ASSLMASAQETQY
TRBV11-2	TRBJ1-6	ASSPGTPTKSSYNSPLH
TRBV28	TRBJ1-2	ASSPRQGMAGYT
TRBV5-1	TRBJ1-2	ARLRGNRPSYGYT
TRBV5-6	TRBJ2-5	ASSQASGRARETQY
TRBV20-1	TRBJ2-1	SANKLAGVFRGSYNEQF
TRBV7-2	TRBJ1-2	ASSLGPQGGNYGYT
TRBV18	TRBJ2-5	ASSSDVQETQY
TRBV9	TRBJ2-2	ASSPGPTSPIVGELF
TRBV29-1	TRBJ2-7	SVVGLGLAAYEQY
TRBV6-1	TRBJ1-5	ASSPLGGINQPQH
TRBV30	TRBJ2-2	AWIPLADTGELF
TRBV30	TRBJ2-6	AWRGGASGANVLT
TRBV5-8	TRBJ2-7	ASSWAGTSGGSYEQY
TRBV6-2/TRBV6-3	TRBJ2-5	ASSYSRTGLGETQY
TRBV28	TRBJ2-5	ASSSQLAEGGETQY
TRBV18	TRBJ1-3	ASSPPFGTNTIY
TRBV28	TRBJ2-6	ASSSRTGSSGANVLT
TRBV29-1	TRBJ1-2	SVVGYYGYT
TRBV20-1	TRBJ1-1	SARWEQGSAF
TRBV28	TRBJ1-1	ASSLRGAVTPEAF
TRBV7-2	TRBJ2-7	ASSLEGTSGLPSYEQY
TRBV29-1	TRBJ2-5	SVPGSGSETQY
TRBV20-1	TRBJ2-7	SARGWGSERYEQY
TRBV24-1	TRBJ1-1	ATKGQGTEAF
TRBV19	TRBJ2-7	ASSISDRGSYEQY